Included here is one TCR beta chain sequence, with context. What it recognizes is unknown. This entry comes from a study of shared clonotypes between healthy human individuals. Whole-study findings and limits: Sequencing depth was expected to influence donor clonotype sharing.

The sorted-subset replicate PCRs were given around 200 ng DNA, which is tens of thousands of T cell genomes. Clones were sequenced by immunoSEQ multiplex PCR, and TCRdb holds only the in-frame ones, with some missing. This table has 1,500,000 or so clones, approximately 98.5% appearing once. This TCR was recovered from a man aged 25 to 45 in good health. The sequencing sample was made of naive CD4+ T cells sorted from blood. Subset: CD45RA+ positively selected.

The CDR3 DNA is TGTGCCAGTAGTTTCCTCGAACGGGTTGAGCAGTTCTTC. It yields the protein CASSFLERVEQFF. This chain joins TRBV19 and TRBJ2-1, with D uncertain. Trimming left V 5 bases short and J 9 bases short, with 14 bases between. The CDR3 spans 13 residues. Germline V gene sequence: CDR1 LNHDA, CDR2 SQIVND (reference sequence).